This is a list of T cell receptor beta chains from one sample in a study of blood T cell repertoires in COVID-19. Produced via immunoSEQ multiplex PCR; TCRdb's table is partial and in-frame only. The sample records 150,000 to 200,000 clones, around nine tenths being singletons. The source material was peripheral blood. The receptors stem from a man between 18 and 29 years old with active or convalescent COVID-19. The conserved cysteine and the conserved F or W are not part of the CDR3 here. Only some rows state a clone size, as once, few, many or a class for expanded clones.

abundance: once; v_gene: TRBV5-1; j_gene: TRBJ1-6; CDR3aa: ASSPDSPNSPLH
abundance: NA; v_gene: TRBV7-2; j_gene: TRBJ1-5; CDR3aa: ASSPRSGGYSNQPQH
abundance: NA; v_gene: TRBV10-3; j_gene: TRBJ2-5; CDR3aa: AISNSLTAGQETQY
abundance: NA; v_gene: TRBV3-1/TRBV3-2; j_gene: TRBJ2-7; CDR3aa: ASSQKGATQY
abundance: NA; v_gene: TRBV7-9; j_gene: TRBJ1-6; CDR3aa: ASSSSDRGRSPLH
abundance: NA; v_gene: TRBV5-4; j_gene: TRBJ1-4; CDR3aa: ASSRGQINEKLF
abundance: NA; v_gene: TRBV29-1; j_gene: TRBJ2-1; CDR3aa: SVISNEQF
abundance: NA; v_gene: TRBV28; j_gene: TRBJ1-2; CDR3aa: ASSSGTVYGYT
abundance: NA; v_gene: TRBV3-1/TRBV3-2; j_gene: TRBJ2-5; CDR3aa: ASSHGGSQETQY
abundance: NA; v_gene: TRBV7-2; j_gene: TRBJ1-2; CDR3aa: ASSTWTGAGYT
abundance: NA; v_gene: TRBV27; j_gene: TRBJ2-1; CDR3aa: ASSVTGTYNEQF
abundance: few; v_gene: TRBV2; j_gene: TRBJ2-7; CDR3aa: ASSDRVQDEQY
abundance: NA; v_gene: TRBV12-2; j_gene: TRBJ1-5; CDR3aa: ASRLFRAMPTGAPGQPQH
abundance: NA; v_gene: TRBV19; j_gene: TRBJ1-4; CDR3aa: ASLRTGPTEKLF
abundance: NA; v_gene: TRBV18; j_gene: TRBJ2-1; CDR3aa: ASSPPSGPNEQF
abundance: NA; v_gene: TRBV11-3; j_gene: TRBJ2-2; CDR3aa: ASSLRDTGELF
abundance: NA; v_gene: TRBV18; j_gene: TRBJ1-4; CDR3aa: ASSPRDQKSGGLF
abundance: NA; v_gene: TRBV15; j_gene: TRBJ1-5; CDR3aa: ATSSRRQYSNQPQH
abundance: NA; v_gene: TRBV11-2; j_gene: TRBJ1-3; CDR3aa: ASSGLAPGNTIY
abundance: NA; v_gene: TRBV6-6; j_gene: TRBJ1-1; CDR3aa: ASSYSGTENTEAF
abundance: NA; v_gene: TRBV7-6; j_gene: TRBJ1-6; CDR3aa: ASSSQGQGLGSPLH
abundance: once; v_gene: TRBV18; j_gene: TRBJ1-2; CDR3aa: ASSPPTGLRGYT
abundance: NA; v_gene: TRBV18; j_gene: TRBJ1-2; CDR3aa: ASSYTDTNYGYT
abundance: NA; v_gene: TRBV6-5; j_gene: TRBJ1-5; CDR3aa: ASSYSSVDQPQH
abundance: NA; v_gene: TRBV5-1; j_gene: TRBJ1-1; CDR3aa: ASSLDPGTGLRGEAF
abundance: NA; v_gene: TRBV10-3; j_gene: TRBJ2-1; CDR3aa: AIGTGQGVNEQF
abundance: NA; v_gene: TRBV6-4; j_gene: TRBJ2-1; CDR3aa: ASSQGSPYNEQF
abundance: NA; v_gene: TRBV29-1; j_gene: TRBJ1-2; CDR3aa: SAPTGTGGISNYGYT
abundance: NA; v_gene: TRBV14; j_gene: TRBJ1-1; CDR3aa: ASSLLKGQGSEAF
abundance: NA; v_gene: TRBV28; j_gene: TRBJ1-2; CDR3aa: ASNGQGWGNYGYT
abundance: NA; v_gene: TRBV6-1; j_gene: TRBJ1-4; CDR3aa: ASSVGTGVVTNEKLF
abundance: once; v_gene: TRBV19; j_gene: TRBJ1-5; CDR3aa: ASTQDYRNQPQH
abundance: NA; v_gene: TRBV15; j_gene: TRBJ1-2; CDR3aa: ATSFGRTYGYT
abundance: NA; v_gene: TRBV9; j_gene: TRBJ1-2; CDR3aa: ASSEWTGANYGYT
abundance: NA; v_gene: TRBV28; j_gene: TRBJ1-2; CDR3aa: ATSTPGKYGYT
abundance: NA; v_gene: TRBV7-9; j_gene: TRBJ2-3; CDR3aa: ASSLMELATQY
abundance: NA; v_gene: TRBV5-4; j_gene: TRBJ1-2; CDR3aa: ASSLAPGGGYGYT
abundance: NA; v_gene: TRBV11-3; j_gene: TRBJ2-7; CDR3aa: ASSRTSDSYEQY
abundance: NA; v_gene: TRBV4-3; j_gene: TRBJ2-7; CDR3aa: ASSQEGSTGGYEQY
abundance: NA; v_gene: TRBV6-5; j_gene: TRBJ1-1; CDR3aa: ASSYSSGQGAF
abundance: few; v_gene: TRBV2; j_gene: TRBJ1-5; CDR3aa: ASSDGGSVQPQH